This entry lists 6 T cell receptor beta chains sequenced from one sample in a study of T cells expressing NK-cell markers. TCRdb re-analyzed the 5' RACE reads; it lists each CDR3 protein once, without DNA. The sample data list 350,000 to 450,000 distinct CDR3 sequences. The material sequenced was blood T cells: a sorted CD56 or NKG2C T cell subset, CD4+ or CD8+ T cells, or bulk PBMC T cells (not recorded which). The receptors come from a man aged 18-70 years in good health.

The CDR3: CASSEGPFTTGSPLHF. The V call is TRBV5-4, the J call TRBJ1-6. Germline lookup yields CDR1 SGHNT and CDR2 YYREEE (reference sequence). The CDR3 runs to 16 residues. The whole variable domain, filled in from reference TRBV5-4 and TRBJ1-6, reads ETGVTQSPTHLIKTRGQQVTLRCSSQSGHNTVSWYQQALGQGPQFIFQYYREEENGRGNFPPRFSGLQFPNYSSELNVNALELDDSALYLCASSEGPFTTGSPLHFGNGTRLTVT.

J is TRBJ1-4 and V is TRBV7-8. CDR3 length equals 13 residues. Germline loops: CDR1 SGHVS, CDR2 FQNEAQ. CDR3 in amino acids: CASSRTIEEKLFF.

CDR3 amino acids: CASSLAGKISYEQYF. The V gene is TRBV12-3 or TRBV12-4, the J gene TRBJ2-7. CDR3 length equals 15 residues.

V gene TRBV18 combines with J gene TRBJ2-5; there is no DNA to check the TCRdb D call of TRBD1. The CDR3 spans 13 residues. CDR1 and CDR2 (germline): KGHSH, LQKENI. CDR3 residues: CASSQGQGETQYF.

The chain recombines TRBV3-1 with TRBJ2-3; TCRdb outputs TRBD2, but without DNA this stays unchecked. CDR3 length: 17 residues. The germline CDR1 and CDR2 sequences are LGHDT and YNNKEL (reference sequence). Here the CDR3 reads CASSPRLAGGRLGTQYF.

This sequence joins TRBV6-5 and TRBJ2-7; the D gene TCRdb calls, TRBD1, cannot be checked with no DNA. This CDR3 spans 15 amino acids. Germline assignment: CDR1 MNHEY and CDR2 SVGAGI. The CDR3 loop reads CASSSTGYGGYEQYF.